This paragraph reports one TCR beta chain. Its antigen remains unidentified. No quality values exist for individual bases; no much larger clone is one base distant. Taken from the germline V gene, the CDR1 and CDR2 loops are KGHSH and LQKENI. From the cysteine through the phenylalanine, the CDR3 covers 15 amino acids. Kept here is only the CDR3 DNA, which spans 45 bases and is read in frame from base 1. The V and J ends are trimmed by 3 bases and 4 bases, leaving 13 bases between them. The data originate from a study of blood T cell repertoires in COVID-19 (dated by TCRdb to between 2020 and 2021). For the study in its entirety: Samples covering the acute and convalescent phases of COVID-19 were provided by collaborators in the United States, Italy and Spain. The prospective study material was composed of cDNA or gDNA derived from T cells, B-cell-depleted T cells, or PBMCs. Deeply sampled blood TCRbeta repertoires from subjects exposed to, actively infected with, or recovered from COVID-19 were included in the dataset. The repertoires were made available in a free public database intended to serve as a resource for research on the immune response to SARS-CoV-2. Samples were obtained from the ongoing ImmuneRACE study (first 160 participants) and from 1,254 subjects provided by 6 global collaborators. A de-identified subject ID, COVID-19 status, age in years and sex were almost always included in the sample metadata. Where available, HLA class I and class II types were taken from metadata supplied by the sample provider and were not determined by assay-based typing. General study outcomes and caveats: The amount of clinical and demographic metadata varied by source and participant and was provided uncurated.

TCRbeta CDR3 regions were amplified from genomic DNA using the immunoSEQ Assay, a bias-controlled multiplex PCR. For the original study's pipeline: Nucleated cell counts per sample were estimated from amplification of reference gene primers within the assay. To quantify the absolute abundance of each unique TCRbeta CDR3 rearrangement, sequence reads were collapsed and filtered. For each sample, productive Simpson clonality was calculated as the square root of Simpson's diversity index across productive rearrangements. TCRdb carries this immuneACCESS record with in-frame sequences only. Its versions omit some clonotypes, under half of them owing to an unresolved V gene in the studies checked, with the rest unexplained. V, J and clone size were drawn from that table, and D and trimming were deduced from the DNA. The sample table lists some 200,000 clones, approximately 90% of them with a count of one. 6% of the sample is held by the ten biggest clonotypes.

Each collaborating institution followed its own protocols to collect whole blood in K2EDTA tubes. For TCRbeta analysis, collaborators shipped samples in one of three forms: frozen whole blood, isolated PBMCs, or DNA extracted from either of those sample types. The sequence links TRBV18 to TRBJ1-5; too little of a D gene remains to name it. The TCR comes from a man aged 35 to 55 with active or convalescent COVID-19. The sequencing input was peripheral blood. Here the CDR3 is given as CASSPLDGLNQPQHF. The DNA sequence reads TGTGCCAGCTCACCCTTGGACGGACTAAATCAGCCCCAGCATTTT. With the portions outside the CDR3 filled from the reference TRBV18 and TRBJ1-5 genes, the complete variable region becomes NAGVMQNPRHLVRRRGQEARLRCSPMKGHSHVYWYRQLPEEGLKFMVYLQKENIIDESGMPKERFSAEFPKEGPSILRIQQVVRGDSAAYFCASSPLDGLNQPQHFGDGTRLSIL.